Described below is a single T cell receptor (beta chain) sequence and its context. Its specificity is not known. The data derive from a study of CXCR3-negative and CXCR3-positive naive CD8 T cells. Study-level points and caveats: TRB CDR3 hydrophobicity was greater in CXCR3-positive naive cells than in CXCR3-negative naive cells. The study found that naive CXCR3-negative and CXCR3-positive cells shared TRBV-TRBJ usage, while memory cells differed. The study found CXCR3 expression partially decreased after cryopreservation and ran most assays on fresh PBMCs.

Researchers reported sorting every CD8+ T cell subset in triplicate, a few hundred thousand cells per sort. Within the CD8+ T cell compartment, naive cells were CD45RO-CCR7+CD27+CD95-. It was by 5' RACE with UMI labels that the TRB cDNA libraries were prepared. With the 5' RACE reads reprocessed, TCRdb shows one record per CDR3 protein and no DNA. The sample table includes about 120,000 distinct CDR3 sequences. The CDR3 contains 16 residues. The germline V gene encodes CDR1 PRHDT and CDR2 FYEKMQ (reference sequence). The clonotype was recovered from a human donor in good health. Some clones in this sample may be carry-over from other donors' samples. The chain combines TRBV13 with TRBJ2-1; TCRdb calls TRBD2, which cannot be checked without DNA. The sequenced sample was naive CXCR3+ CD8+ T cells from blood. Subset in this sample: CD45RO-CCR7+CD27+CD95- naive CD8+ T cells expressing CXCR3 (TNR3+). The CDR3 spells CASILGLFPLVDEQFF.